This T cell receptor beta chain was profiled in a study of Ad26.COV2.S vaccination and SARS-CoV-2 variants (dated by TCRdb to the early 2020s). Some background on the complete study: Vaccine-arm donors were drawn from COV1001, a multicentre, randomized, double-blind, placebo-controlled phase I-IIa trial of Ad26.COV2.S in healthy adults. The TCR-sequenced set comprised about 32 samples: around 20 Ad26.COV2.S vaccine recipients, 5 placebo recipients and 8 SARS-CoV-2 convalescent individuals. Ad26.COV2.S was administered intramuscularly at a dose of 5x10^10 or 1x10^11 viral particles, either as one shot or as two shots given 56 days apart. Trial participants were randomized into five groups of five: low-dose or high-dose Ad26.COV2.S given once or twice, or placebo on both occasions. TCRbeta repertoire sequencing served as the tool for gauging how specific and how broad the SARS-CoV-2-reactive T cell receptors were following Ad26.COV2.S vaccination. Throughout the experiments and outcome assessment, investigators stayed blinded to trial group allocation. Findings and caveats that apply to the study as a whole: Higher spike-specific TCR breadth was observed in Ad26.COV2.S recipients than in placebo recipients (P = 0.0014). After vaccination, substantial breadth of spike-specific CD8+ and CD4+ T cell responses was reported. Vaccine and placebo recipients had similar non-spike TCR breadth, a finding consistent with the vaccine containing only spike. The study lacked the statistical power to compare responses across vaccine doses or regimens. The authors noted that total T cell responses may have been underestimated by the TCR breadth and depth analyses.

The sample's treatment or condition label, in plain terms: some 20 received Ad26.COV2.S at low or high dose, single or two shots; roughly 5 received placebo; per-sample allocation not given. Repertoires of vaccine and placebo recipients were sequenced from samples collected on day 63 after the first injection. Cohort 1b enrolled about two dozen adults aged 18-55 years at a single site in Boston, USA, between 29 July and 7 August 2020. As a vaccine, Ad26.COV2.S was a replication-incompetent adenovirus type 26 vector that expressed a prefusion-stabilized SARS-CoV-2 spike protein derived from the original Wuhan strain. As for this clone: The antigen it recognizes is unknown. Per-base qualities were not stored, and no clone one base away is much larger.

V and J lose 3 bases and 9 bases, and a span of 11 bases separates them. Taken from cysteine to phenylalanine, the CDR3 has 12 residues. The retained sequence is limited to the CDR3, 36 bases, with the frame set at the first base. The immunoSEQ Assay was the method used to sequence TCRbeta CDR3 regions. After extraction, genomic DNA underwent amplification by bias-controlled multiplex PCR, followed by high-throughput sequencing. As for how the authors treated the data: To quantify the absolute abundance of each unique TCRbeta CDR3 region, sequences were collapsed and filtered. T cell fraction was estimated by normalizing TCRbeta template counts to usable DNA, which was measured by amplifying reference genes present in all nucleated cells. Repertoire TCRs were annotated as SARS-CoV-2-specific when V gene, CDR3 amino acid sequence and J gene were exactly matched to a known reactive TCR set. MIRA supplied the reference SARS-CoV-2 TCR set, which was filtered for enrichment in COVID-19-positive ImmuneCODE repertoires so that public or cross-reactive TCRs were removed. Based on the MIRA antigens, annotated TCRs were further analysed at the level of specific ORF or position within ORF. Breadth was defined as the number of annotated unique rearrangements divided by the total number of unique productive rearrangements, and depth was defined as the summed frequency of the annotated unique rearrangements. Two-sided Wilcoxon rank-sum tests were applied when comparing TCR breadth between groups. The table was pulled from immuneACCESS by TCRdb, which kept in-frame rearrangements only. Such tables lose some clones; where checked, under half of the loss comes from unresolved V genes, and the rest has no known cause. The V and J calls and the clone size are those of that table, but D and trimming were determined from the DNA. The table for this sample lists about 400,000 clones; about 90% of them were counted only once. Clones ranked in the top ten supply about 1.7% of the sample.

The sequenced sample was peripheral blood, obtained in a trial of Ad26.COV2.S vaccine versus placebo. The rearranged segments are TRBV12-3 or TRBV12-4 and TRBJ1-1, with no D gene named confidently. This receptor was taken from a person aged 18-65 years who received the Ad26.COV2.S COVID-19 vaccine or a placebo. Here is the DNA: TGTGCCAGCAGTTTGATCAAGGAAAAAGCTTTCTTT. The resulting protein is CASSLIKEKAFF.